A single sample gave rise to the 24 T cell receptor beta chains below, sequenced in a study of control samples from healthy donors and cancer patients. Using immunoSEQ multiplex PCR, the repertoire was profiled, and TCRdb retains in-frame clones only, with some absent. Here the sample spans about 120,000 clones, 88% being singletons. Source material: blood. Source of these receptors: a woman in her 70s in good health.

With respect to this clone: Other nucleotide sequences in the sample specify the same CDR3. J is TRBJ1-1 and V is TRBV18, with a weak D call TRBD1 (6 bases). The CDR3 runs to 13 residues. V was pared by 0 bases and J by 5 bases, with 7 bases between. Looked up from germline, CDR1 is KGHSH and CDR2 is LQKENI. The CDR3 protein is CASSPPGGTEAFF. CDR3 in DNA: TGTGCCAGCTCACCACCAGGGGGGACTGAAGCTTTCTTT.

The chain uses TRBV18 and TRBJ1-2; D is perhaps TRBD1 (6 bases). Germline assignment: CDR1 KGHSH and CDR2 LQKENI. This CDR3 is 14 amino acids long. With 5 bases removed from V and 7 bases from J, the gap between germline ends came to 17 bases. The CDR3 coding sequence is TGTGCCAGCTCAACGCGGACAGAAGGATCTGGCTACACCTTC. It encodes CASSTRTEGSGYTF.

The V gene is TRBV3-1 (or the pseudogene TRBV3-2), the J gene TRBJ2-2; TRBD1 matches 9 bases. Germline CDR1 reads LGHDT; CDR2 reads YNNKEL (reference sequence). J was trimmed by 6 bases and V by 6 bases; bases with no gene match: 8. The CDR3 runs to 15 residues. The CDR3 protein is CASRHRGLGAGELFF. Written as DNA, the CDR3 is TGTGCCAGCAGACACAGGGGGCTGGGAGCCGGGGAGCTGTTTTTT.

The chain's CDR3 is CASTLHPSQQETQYF. The DNA for the CDR3 is TGTGCCAGCACCCTTCATCCATCTCAGCAAGAGACCCAGTACTTC. V gene TRBV28 combines with J gene TRBJ2-5, with D uncertain. V was pared by 7 bases and J by 2 bases, with 17 bases between. This CDR3 is 15 amino acids long. Per the germline V gene, CDR1 is MDHEN and CDR2 is SYDVKM.

A single count supports this clone. V and J are TRBV6-5 and TRBJ1-2; D call uncertain. Trimming cost V 6 bases and J 7 bases, with 9 bases left between them. Germline loops: CDR1 MNHEY, CDR2 SVGAGI. The CDR3 length is 11 residues. CDR3: CASRLTGGYTF. In DNA form, the CDR3 reads TGTGCCAGCAGACTCACGGGTGGCTACACCTTC.

The rearrangement links TRBV19 to TRBJ1-6; D is undetermined. CDR3 size: 15 residues. CDR1 is LNHDA and CDR2 is SQIVND in the germline V gene (reference sequence). Trimming took off 4 bases at V and 9 bases at J, with 16 bases between the two ends. CDR3 region: CASSTRTGVTSPLHF. CDR3 in DNA: TGTGCCAGTAGTACCCGGACGGGCGTCACTTCACCCCTCCACTTT.

V gene TRBV10-2 combines with J gene TRBJ2-3, with 15 nucleotides matching TRBD2. CDR1 is WSHSY, CDR2 SAAADI, per germline. V trimming: 6 bases; J trimming: 1 base; junction bases outside the gene matches: 8. This CDR3 is 18 amino acids long. The CDR3 here is CASSPGTSGGLRTDTQYF. In DNA, the CDR3 is TGCGCCAGCAGCCCCGGGACTAGCGGGGGGCTCCGCACAGATACGCAGTATTTT.

The J gene is TRBJ1-1, the V gene TRBV5-1; unclear D gene. Trimming shortened V by 0 bases and J by 6 bases, and 27 bases separated the two germline ends. This CDR3 is built from 19 residues. Germline lookup yields CDR1 SGHRS and CDR2 YFSETQ. The CDR3 region is CASSLGTPRGWINVAEAFF. As DNA, the CDR3 is TGCGCCAGCAGCTTGGGAACCCCCCGGGGTTGGATAAACGTAGCTGAAGCTTTCTTT.

The chain recombines TRBV5-1 with TRBJ1-1, with TRBD1 matching 7 bases. Per germline, CDR1 SGHRS and CDR2 YFSETQ. The length of the CDR3 is 14 residues. V was pared by 9 bases and J by 0 bases, with 8 bases of the junction left unmatched. The CDR3 is CATTEGAMNTEAFF. The DNA of the CDR3 is TGCGCCACCACGGAGGGGGCGATGAACACTGAAGCTTTCTTT. The whole variable domain, remainder taken from reference TRBV5-1 and TRBJ1-1, is KAGVTQTPRYLIKTRGQQVTLSCSPISGHRSVSWYQQTPGQGLQFLFEYFSETQRNKGNFPGRFSGRQFSNSRSEMNVSTLELGDSALYLCATTEGAMNTEAFFGQGTRLTVV.

The chain combines TRBV7-8 with TRBJ1-1; D gene uncertain. The CDR3 is 13 amino acids. Trimming stripped 5 bases from V and 1 base from J, with 8 bases between. In germline, CDR1 is SGHVS, CDR2 FQNEAQ. CDR3 sequence (DNA): TGTGCCAGCAGCCAAGGGTCGAACACTGAAGCTTTCTTT. Its protein is CASSQGSNTEAFF.

CDR3 loop: CASTSYDRNTGELFF. DNA of the CDR3: TGTGCCAGCACTAGTTATGACCGAAACACCGGGGAGCTGTTTTTT. The chain couples TRBV6-5 to TRBJ2-2; D is unclear. Germline CDR1 and CDR2: MNHEY and SVGAGI. This CDR3 has 15 amino acids. Trimming removed 7 bases at V and 2 bases at J, with 14 bases between.

The chain is built from TRBV9 and TRBJ1-2; D ambiguous. Trimming took 0 bases from V and 8 from J, leaving 20 bases between them. The V gene's germline CDR1 is SGDLS and CDR2 YYNGEE. The CDR3 is 16 amino acids. CDR3 amino acids: CASSVEVRASGRGYTF. The CDR3 coding sequence is TGTGCCAGCAGCGTAGAGGTGCGGGCGTCAGGACGCGGCTACACCTTC. Full variable domain (missing parts from reference TRBV9 and TRBJ1-2): DSGVTQTPKHLITATGQRVTLRCSPRSGDLSVYWYQQSLDQGLQFLIQYYNGEERAKGNILERFSAQQFPDLHSELNLSSLELGDSALYFCASSVEVRASGRGYTFGSGTRLTVV.

The chain carries TRBV9 and TRBJ1-5; tentative D call: TRBD1 (5 bases). Between the trimmed V and J ends, which lost 4 bases and 4 bases, there was a span of 9 bases. CDR3 size: 13 residues. Per the germline V gene, CDR1 is SGDLS and CDR2 is YYNGEE. The CDR3 DNA is TGTGCCAGCAGCCTGACAGATAATCAGCCCCAGCATTTT. This gives the protein CASSLTDNQPQHF.

This clone was observed a handful of times. The chain joins TRBV5-6 to TRBJ2-7; D possibly matches TRBD1 or TRBD2 (5 bases each). The CDR3 spans 12 residues. The ends were cut back, 4 bases at V and 3 bases at J, with 8 bases in the middle. Germline CDR1 reads SGHDT; CDR2 reads YYEEEE. The CDR3 spells CASSRGSYEQYF. The DNA for the CDR3 is TGTGCCAGCAGCCGGGGCAGCTACGAGCAGTACTTC.

The chain joins TRBV2 to TRBJ1-1, with 8 bases identical to TRBD1. CDR3 size: 14 residues. Trimming removed 3 bases from V and 5 bases from J; junction bases left unmatched: 5. Germline values: CDR1 SNHLY, CDR2 FYNNEI. This chain's CDR3 is CASSEQGAQTEAFF. CDR3 DNA sequence: TGTGCCAGCAGTGAGCAGGGGGCCCAGACTGAAGCTTTCTTT. The whole variable domain, remainder taken from reference TRBV2 and TRBJ1-1, is EPEVTQTPSHQVTQMGQEVILRCVPISNHLYFYWYRQILGQKVEFLVSFYNNEISEKSEIFDDQFSVERPDGSNFTLKIRSTKLEDSAMYFCASSEQGAQTEAFFGQGTRLTVV.

V usage is TRBV25-1 and J usage is TRBJ1-3; 10 bases fit TRBD1. The CDR3 extends over 15 amino acids. V shed 5 bases and J 2 bases; nucleotides not matched to a gene: 3. Germline V gene lookup returns CDR1 MGHDK and CDR2 SYGVNS. The CDR3 DNA reads as TGTGCCAGCAGTTTCGGGACAGGGGCTGGAAACACCATATATTTT. Amino acids: CASSFGTGAGNTIYF.

The genes are TRBV24-1 and TRBJ2-2, with 8 bases that match TRBD1. V shed 12 bases and J 5 bases; nucleotides not matched to a gene: 13. This CDR3 is 15 amino acids long. Germline V CDR1 and CDR2: KGHDR, SFDVKD. CDR3 residues: CAVRVGQGRTGELFF. CDR3 nucleotide sequence: TGTGCCGTACGGGTCGGACAGGGTCGAACCGGGGAGCTGTTTTTT.

V and J are TRBV6-5 and TRBJ1-1; no reliable D call. This CDR3 is built from 13 residues. V was shortened by 7 bases and J by 0 bases, with 9 bases between the two germline ends. Germline loops: CDR1 MNHEY, CDR2 SVGAGI. CDR3 amino acids: CASKPLLNTEAFF. DNA for the CDR3: TGTGCCAGCAAGCCCCTTTTGAACACTGAAGCTTTCTTT.

This chain uses TRBV6-5 with TRBJ1-6, with D possibly being TRBD1 (6 bases). V was trimmed by 7 bases and J by 7 bases, leaving 11 bases between them. The length of the CDR3 is 13 residues. The germline V gene encodes CDR1 MNHEY and CDR2 SVGAGI. This CDR3 is CASNTGTNSPLHF. CDR3 in DNA: TGTGCCAGCAACACAGGGACGAATTCACCCCTCCACTTT.

The chain links TRBV15 to TRBJ2-2; either TRBD1 or TRBD2 may fit D (5 bases each). The CDR3 length is 15 residues. V gave up 0 bases and J gave up 2 bases, with 7 bases separating them. Germline CDR1 reads LNHNV; CDR2 reads YYDKDF (reference sequence). CDR3 sequence reads: CATSREGTNTGELFF. The CDR3 DNA follows: TGTGCCACCAGCAGAGAAGGGACCAACACCGGGGAGCTGTTTTTT.

The chain joins TRBV5-1 to TRBJ2-1, with 13 bases aligning to TRBD2. The CDR3 runs 16 residues. V lost 1 base to trimming and J lost 9 bases; unmatched junction nucleotides: 7. The germline gives CDR1 SGHRS, CDR2 YFSETQ. DNA for the CDR3: TGCGCCAGCAGCTTGATACTAGCGGGGGGGCATTCTGAGCAGTTCTTC. It yields the protein CASSLILAGGHSEQFF.

This sequence joins TRBV5-6 and TRBJ2-7; D uncertain. V lost 3 bases and J 6 bases, leaving 7 bases between the germline ends. The CDR3 sequence is 11 residues long. From germline, CDR1 is SGHDT and CDR2 YYEEEE. The CDR3 region is CASSWAGEQYF. The DNA of the CDR3 is TGTGCCAGCAGCTGGGCAGGCGAGCAGTACTTC.

The chain joins TRBV6-1 to TRBJ1-1; D is possibly TRBD1 (5 bases). CDR3 size: 16 residues. Germline V gives CDR1 MNHNS, CDR2 SASEGT. With 1 base removed from V and 7 bases from J, the gap between germline ends came to 19 bases. CDR3 DNA: TGTGCCAGCAGTGAAGTTTCTACACCCACGAGGGGTGAAGCTTTCTTT. Its protein product is CASSEVSTPTRGEAFF.

J is TRBJ2-2 and V is TRBV4-1, with D perhaps TRBD1 (6 bases). This CDR3 region has 15 residues. Germline V gene lookup returns CDR1 MGHRA and CDR2 YSYEKL. Trimming pared 4 bases from V and 4 bases from J, leaving 13 bases between. The CDR3 nucleotides read TGCGCCAGCAGCCCGTCCTGGGACATCACCGGGGAGCTGTTTTTT. It yields the protein CASSPSWDITGELFF.